The present T cell receptor (beta chain) was sequenced within a study of blood T cells in healthy people across ages. Whole-study results and caveats: Significant beta diversity loss was already apparent by age approximately 38, declining roughly linearly.

CDR1 is MDHEN, CDR2 SYDVKM, per germline. This CDR3 has 14 residues. V lost 6 bases, J lost 7 bases, and 18 bases lay in between. A second 7 to 11 cycle PCR used barcoded and J-beta primers. Each of the cDNA molecules was tagged by a template-switch adaptor with 12 random nucleotides. Each CDR3 protein gets one entry after TCRdb re-called the 5' RACE reads with MiXCR. The sample carries 1.5 million to 2 million distinct CDR3 sequences, around half recorded once. A remark on this clonotype: Its specificity is not known.

The sample comprised blood. The clonotype originates from a woman aged 40-49 years in good health. The V call is TRBV28, the J call TRBJ1-2; D is unresolved. CDR3 sequence (DNA): TGTGCCAGCAGGGGCGAAGAGTGGAAGCGTGGCTACACCTTC. Protein sequence: CASRGEEWKRGYTF.